These T cell receptor beta chains were read from a single sample in a study of naive and memory T cell subsets. One entry per CDR3 protein, called by TCRdb with MiXCR from the UMI-ligation and nested PCR reads. The top ten hold around 0.097% of the sample, which has about 150,000 distinct CDR3 sequences, roughly 22% seen once. Material for sequencing was naive CD4+ T cells from blood. The receptors here all came from a human donor in good health. CDR3s include the opening cysteine and the closing phenylalanine or tryptophan. Each record gives: J gene, D gene, clone size, V gene, CDR3 protein, CDR3 DNA. D genes are given only for firm matches. Some rows mark clone size as missing; the rest say once, few, many or name a class of expanded clone.

>TRBJ2-1|-|few|TRBV6-6
CASRFRDSSNEQFF
TGTGCCAGCAGGTTCAGGGACTCTTCCAATGAGCAGTTCTTC
>TRBJ1-3|-|-|TRBV7-6
CASSLALSFSGNTIYF
TGTGCCAGCAGCTTAGCTCTGAGCTTCTCTGGAAACACCATATATTTT
>TRBJ2-5|-|once|TRBV10-2
CASSELGKETQYF
TGCGCCAGCAGTGAGTTGGGCAAAGAGACCCAGTACTTC
>TRBJ2-3|-|few|TRBV12-3/TRBV12-4
CASSFWGDTQYF
TGTGCCAGCAGTTTCTGGGGGGATACGCAGTATTTT
>TRBJ2-7|-|few|TRBV3-1
CASSQQGSRPSREQYF
TGTGCCAGCAGCCAACAGGGTTCCCGACCATCCCGCGAGCAGTACTTC
>TRBJ1-2|-|few|TRBV6-6
CASTRGDLPNYGYTF
TGTGCCAGCACCCGGGGGGACCTTCCTAACTATGGCTACACCTTC
>TRBJ2-1|TRBD2|few|TRBV2
CASSPRRAGGYNEQFF
TGTGCCAGCAGCCCTCGGCGAGCGGGAGGGTACAATGAGCAGTTCTTC
>TRBJ2-2|-|few|TRBV11-2
CASSFRRQLTQNTGELFF
TGTGCCAGCAGCTTTCGGAGACAGCTGACTCAGAACACCGGGGAGCTGTTTTTT
>TRBJ2-7|-|few|TRBV6-5
CASSYLRALGSYEQYF
TGTGCCAGCAGTTACCTGCGGGCCCTAGGCTCCTACGAGCAGTACTTC
>TRBJ1-3|-|few|TRBV20-1
CSGAGGSGNTIYF
TGCAGTGGTGCCGGAGGCTCTGGAAACACCATATATTTT
>TRBJ1-5|-|few|TRBV20-1
CSARRELISNQPQHF
TGCAGTGCTAGACGGGAATTGATTAGCAATCAGCCCCAGCATTTT
>TRBJ2-7|-|-|TRBV2
CASSDNPVFPYEQYF
TGTGCCAGCAGTGATAATCCAGTCTTCCCCTACGAGCAGTACTTC
>TRBJ2-2|-|few|TRBV12-3/TRBV12-4
CASSPLGRTGELFF
TGTGCCAGCAGTCCCCTCGGGCGCACCGGGGAGCTGTTTTTT
>TRBJ2-7|TRBD2|-|TRBV11-2
CASSTQAGATYEQYF
TGTGCCAGCAGCACCCAAGCGGGGGCGACCTACGAGCAGTACTTC
>TRBJ2-3|TRBD2|-|TRBV29-1
CSVARASGRADTQYF
TGCAGCGTTGCTAGGGCTAGCGGGAGGGCAGATACGCAGTATTTT
>TRBJ2-2|TRBD1|many|TRBV7-2
CASSQKTGTTGELFF
TGTGCCAGCAGCCAAAAGACAGGGACCACCGGGGAGCTGTTTTTT
>TRBJ2-5|-|many|TRBV20-1
CSARYAGQETQYF
TGCAGTGCTAGGTATGCTGGCCAAGAGACCCAGTACTTC
>TRBJ2-3|-|many|TRBV6-5
CASRMAGPADTQYF
TGTGCCAGCAGGATGGCAGGGCCGGCAGATACGCAGTATTTT
>TRBJ2-3|TRBD2|-|TRBV12-3/TRBV12-4
CASSYSPGGRGADTQYF
TGTGCCAGCAGTTACTCTCCGGGAGGGAGGGGCGCAGATACGCAGTATTTT
>TRBJ1-4|TRBD1|many|TRBV29-1
CSVGRQGEKLFF
TGCAGCGTTGGGAGACAGGGGGAAAAACTGTTTTTT
>TRBJ1-2|TRBD1|-|TRBV20-1
CSAWDRGAYGYTF
TGCAGTGCTTGGGACAGGGGGGCCTATGGCTACACCTTC
>TRBJ2-6|-|few|TRBV12-3/TRBV12-4
CASRPHTSGANVLTF
TGTGCCAGCAGACCCCACACCTCTGGGGCCAACGTCCTGACTTTC
>TRBJ1-1|TRBD1|few|TRBV20-1
CSARQGANTEAFF
TGCAGTGCTCGACAGGGGGCGAACACTGAAGCTTTCTTT
>TRBJ1-1|-|few|TRBV29-1
CSVAVDTEAFF
TGCAGCGTTGCAGTAGACACTGAAGCTTTCTTT
>TRBJ2-1|-|-|TRBV30
CAYEKTVIPGNEQFF
TGTGCCTATGAGAAGACCGTAATCCCGGGAAATGAGCAGTTCTTC
>TRBJ2-1|-|-|TRBV5-1
CASSLGGRTNEQFF
TGCGCCAGCAGCTTAGGTGGTCGGACCAATGAGCAGTTCTTC
>TRBJ1-6|TRBD1|-|TRBV5-1
CASSLGTGYNSPLHF
TGCGCCAGCAGCTTGGGGACAGGGTATAATTCACCCCTCCACTTT
>TRBJ2-7|-|-|TRBV27
CASSPTGRPYEQYF
TGTGCCAGCAGCCCGACAGGGAGGCCCTACGAGCAGTACTTC
>TRBJ2-1|TRBD2|-|TRBV5-1
CASSSSGTRNEQFF
TGCGCCAGCAGCAGTAGCGGGACGCGCAATGAGCAGTTCTTC
>TRBJ2-1|-|-|TRBV5-1
CASSFPDLGTEQFF
TGCGCCAGCAGCTTTCCGGACTTGGGGACTGAGCAGTTCTTC
>TRBJ2-1|-|-|TRBV18
CASSPLGASYNEQFF
TGTGCCAGCTCACCTCTTGGGGCCTCCTACAATGAGCAGTTCTTC
>TRBJ1-1|TRBD1|many|TRBV29-1
CSVGGRGDKVGAFF
TGCAGCGTAGGGGGCAGGGGTGACAAGGTCGGTGCTTTCTTT
>TRBJ2-2|-|many|TRBV4-1
CASSQPTPTGELFF
TGCGCCAGCAGCCAACCCACACCAACCGGGGAGCTGTTTTTT
>TRBJ2-7|-|few|TRBV12-3/TRBV12-4
CASSPGYEQYF
TGTGCCAGCAGTCCCGGCTACGAGCAGTACTTC
>TRBJ2-1|TRBD2|few|TRBV24-1
CATSDRTSGGQNEQFF
TGTGCCACCAGTGACCGGACTAGCGGGGGGCAAAATGAGCAGTTCTTC
>TRBJ2-7|TRBD2|-|TRBV29-1
CSVESSGAYEQYF
TGCAGCGTTGAGTCGAGCGGGGCCTACGAGCAGTACTTC
>TRBJ2-4|TRBD1|many|TRBV19
CASSVQGGNIQYF
TGTGCCAGTAGCGTACAGGGGGGAAACATTCAGTACTTC
>TRBJ2-6|-|-|TRBV20-1
CSARVGLPNLSGANVLTF
TGCAGTGCTAGAGTAGGACTACCAAACCTATCTGGGGCCAACGTCCTGACTTTC
>TRBJ2-6|TRBD1|few|TRBV6-5
CASRGQGASYSGANVLTF
TGTGCCAGCAGAGGACAGGGGGCGTCATACTCTGGGGCCAACGTCCTGACTTTC
>TRBJ2-5|-|many|TRBV19
CASSSGWQETQYF
TGTGCCAGTAGTTCAGGGTGGCAAGAGACCCAGTACTTC
>TRBJ1-1|TRBD1|-|TRBV5-1
CASSSVGQGAKNTEAFF
TGCGCCAGCAGCTCGGTTGGACAGGGGGCAAAGAACACTGAAGCTTTCTTT
>TRBJ2-3|TRBD2|-|TRBV20-1
CSGRESMGTDTQYF
TGCAGTGGGCGGGAGAGTATGGGCACAGATACGCAGTATTTT
>TRBJ2-5|TRBD1|many|TRBV29-1
CSVGQGVETQYF
TGCAGCGTTGGACAGGGGGTAGAGACCCAGTACTTC
>TRBJ2-4|TRBD2|-|TRBV5-1
CASSFTSGARRDIQYF
TGCGCCAGCAGTTTTACTAGCGGGGCGCGGAGGGACATTCAGTACTTC
>TRBJ2-4|TRBD2|-|TRBV7-2
CASSSQGGLGAKNIQYF
TGTGCCAGCAGCTCGCAGGGAGGGCTTGGAGCCAAAAACATTCAGTACTTC
>TRBJ1-5|-|-|TRBV20-1
CSADQGPNQPQHF
TGCAGTGCGGATCAGGGTCCCAATCAGCCCCAGCATTTT
>TRBJ2-1|-|many|TRBV6-5
CASSYRTTGNSYNEQFF
TGTGCCAGCAGTTACCGGACTACGGGAAACTCCTACAATGAGCAGTTCTTC
>TRBJ2-3|-|many|TRBV18
CASSPLGGGESSQYF
TGTGCCAGCTCACCACTTGGGGGCGGGGAGTCGTCACAGTATTTT
>TRBJ2-1|TRBD2|many|TRBV9
CASSPRDYLANEQFF
TGTGCCAGCAGCCCCCGGGACTACCTGGCCAATGAGCAGTTCTTC
>TRBJ2-1|-|few|TRBV28
CASSLSRVGGPYNEQFF
TGTGCCAGCAGTTTATCCAGGGTGGGCGGCCCCTACAATGAGCAGTTCTTC
>TRBJ1-1|-|once|TRBV19
CASSNPPTATAEAFF
TGTGCCAGTAGTAACCCCCCGACGGCTACAGCTGAAGCTTTCTTT
>TRBJ1-2|TRBD1|few|TRBV5-1
CASSMGQGADLYGYTF
TGCGCCAGCAGCATGGGACAGGGAGCTGATTTGTATGGCTACACCTTC
>TRBJ2-5|-|-|TRBV12-3/TRBV12-4
CASAVGVQETQYF
TGTGCCAGTGCCGTCGGGGTTCAAGAGACCCAGTACTTC
>TRBJ2-7|TRBD2|-|TRBV6-2/TRBV6-3
CASSYSRRTSGKHSYEQYF
TGTGCCAGCAGTTACTCGAGAAGGACTAGCGGGAAACACTCCTACGAGCAGTACTTC